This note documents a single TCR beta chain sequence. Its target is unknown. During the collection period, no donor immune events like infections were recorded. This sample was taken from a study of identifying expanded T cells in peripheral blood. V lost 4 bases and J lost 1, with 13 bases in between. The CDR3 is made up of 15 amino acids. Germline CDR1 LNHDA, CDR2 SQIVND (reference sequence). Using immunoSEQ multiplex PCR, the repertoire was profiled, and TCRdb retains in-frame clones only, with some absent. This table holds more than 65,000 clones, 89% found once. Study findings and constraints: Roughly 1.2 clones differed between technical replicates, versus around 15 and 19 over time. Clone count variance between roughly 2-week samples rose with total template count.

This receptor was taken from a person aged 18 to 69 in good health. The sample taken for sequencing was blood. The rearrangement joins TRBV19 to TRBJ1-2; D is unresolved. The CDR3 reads CASSTSSGSNYGYTF. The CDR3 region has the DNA TGTGCCAGTAGTACGTCCTCTGGGAGTAACTATGGCTACACCTTC.